The subject of this entry is one TCR beta chain. This clone was found many times. Its antigen is currently not known. One base away there is no much larger clone; base qualities are not given. TCRbeta CDR3 regions were amplified from genomic DNA by means of the immunoSEQ Assay, a bias-controlled multiplex PCR. As for the authors' bioinformatics: The number of nucleated cells in each sample was estimated from the amplification of reference gene primers within the assay. To quantify the absolute abundance of each unique TCRbeta CDR3 rearrangement, sequence reads were collapsed and filtered. For each sample, productive Simpson clonality was calculated as the square root of Simpson's diversity index over productive rearrangements. TCRdb obtained this table from immuneACCESS and retained in-frame rearrangements with V and J assigned. These tables miss some clones; where compared with another copy, unresolved V genes account for less than half of the shortfall, and the remainder is unexplained. V and J calls and clone size are copied from that table; D and trimming were computed from the DNA. This sample has 150,000 to 200,000 clones in its table, and roughly four fifths of those were observed once. The top ten clonotypes cover less than 10% of the sample.

These data are taken from a study of blood T cell repertoires in COVID-19 (TCRdb year 2020). For the wider study: Collaborator samples came from the United States, Italy and Spain and covered acute and convalescent phases of COVID-19. The prospective study material was composed of cDNA or gDNA derived from T cells, B-cell-depleted T cells, or PBMCs. The samples were drawn from two sources: the first 160 participants of the ongoing ImmuneRACE study, and fewer than 1,500 subjects contributed by 6 global collaborators. HLA class I and class II types, where available, came from metadata supplied by the sample provider rather than from assay-based typing. Sample metadata almost always included a de-identified subject ID, COVID-19 status, age in years and sex. The repertoires were released in a freely available public database meant as a resource for research on the immune response to SARS-CoV-2. Subjects who had been exposed to COVID-19, were actively infected with it, or had recovered from it provided the deeply sampled blood TCRbeta repertoires that made up the dataset. The paper as a whole reports these results and caveats: Clinical and demographic metadata were provided uncurated, with the amount varying by source and participant.

V gives up 7 bases and J gives up 1 base, and the segment between their germline ends measures 10 bases. Counted from cysteine to phenylalanine, this CDR3 has 14 amino acids. Only CDR3 DNA is held: 42 bases, read in frame from base 1. CDR1 KGHSY and CDR2 FQNENV are derived from the germline V gene. One collaborating source in Seattle enrolled patients during active infection and followed them longitudinally through the course of disease. Whole blood was collected in K2EDTA tubes by collaborating institutions according to the institutions' own protocols. For TCRbeta analysis, collaborators shipped samples as frozen whole blood, isolated PBMCs, or DNA extracted from either of those sample types.

The chain uses TRBV16 and TRBJ2-2, and the D gene may be TRBD2, 6 bases matching. Source material: peripheral blood. This sequence originates from a woman aged 70-85 years with COVID-19, enrolled during active disease. DNA sequence: TGTGCCAGCAAGGAGGGGTTGAACACCGGGGAGCTGTTTTTT. Its protein reads: CASKEGLNTGELFF.